This TCR beta chain was found in a study of T-cell reconstitution after alpha-beta-depleted transplantation in children. On this clonotype itself: The antigen is undetermined.

Preparation of the TCRbeta library used unique molecular identifiers. TCRdb ran MiXCR on the PCR reads and lists one entry per CDR3 protein. Seen here are over 150,000 distinct CDR3 sequences, 5.5% to 7% observed once, and the top ten hold more than 5.5%. CDR1 is SGHKS, CDR2 YYEKEE, per germline (reference sequence). This CDR3 comprises 14 residues. V lost 3 bases to trimming and J lost 7 bases; unmatched junction nucleotides: 5. Notes on the study in general: Recipient T cells and thymic progenitors that survived were the source of the high TCRbeta diversity seen at day 60 in some patients. Among T cells one year after transplant, newly produced cells accounted for most counts and diversity. Reports say that about two months after transplant, the alpha-beta T cells came out of several hundred graft clones that had expanded.

The source was PBMCs, collected before TCRalphabeta/CD19-depleted stem cell transplant. This receptor was taken from a boy younger than 10 with acute lymphoblastic leukemia, due to receive a stem cell transplant. The V call is TRBV5-5, the J call TRBJ1-4; 8 bases match TRBD1. CDR3 bases: TGTGCCAGCAGCTCCAGGGGGCTTGGTGAAAAACTGTTTTTT. Its translation: CASSSRGLGEKLFF.